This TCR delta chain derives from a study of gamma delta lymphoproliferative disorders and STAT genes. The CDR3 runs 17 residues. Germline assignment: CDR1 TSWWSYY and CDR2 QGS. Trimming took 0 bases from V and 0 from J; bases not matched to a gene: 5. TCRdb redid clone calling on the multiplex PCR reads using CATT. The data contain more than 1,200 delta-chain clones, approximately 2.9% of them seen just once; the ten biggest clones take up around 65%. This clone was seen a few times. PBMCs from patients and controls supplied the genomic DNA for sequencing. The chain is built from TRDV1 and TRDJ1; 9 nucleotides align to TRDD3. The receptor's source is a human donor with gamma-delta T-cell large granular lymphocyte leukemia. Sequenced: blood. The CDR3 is CALGELAPGGYTDKLIF. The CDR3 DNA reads TGTGCTCTTGGGGAACTGGCCCCTGGGGGATACACCGATAAACTCATCTTT.